What follows are 5 T cell receptor beta chains derived from one specimen sequenced in a study of blood T cell repertoires in COVID-19. Some clones are missing from TCRdb's copy, which holds only in-frame ones; the method was immunoSEQ multiplex PCR. The sample records roughly 450,000 clones, 90% being singletons. The sequenced sample was PBMCs or T cells enriched from blood (not recorded which). These receptors were obtained from a man younger than 30 who had recovered from COVID-19.

This clone was seen only once. V usage is TRBV19 and J usage is TRBJ1-5, with 10 bases fitting TRBD1. CDR1 and CDR2 from the germline V gene are LNHDA and SQIVND (reference sequence). With 5 bases clipped from V and 3 bases from J, the junction kept 4 bases outside the gene matches. This CDR3 comprises 15 residues. The CDR3 nucleotides are TGTGCCAGTAGTTCTGGACAGGGGGTCAATCAGCCCCAGCATTTT. Translating it yields CASSSGQGVNQPQHF.

Here the CDR3 DNA reads TGTGCCAGCAGTGAATCGCCAGGGATGCCCCTCCACTTT. It yields the protein CASSESPGMPLHF. This rearrangement joins TRBV6-1 to TRBJ1-6, with a weak D call TRBD1 (5 bases). Trimming removed 2 bases from V and 13 bases from J, with 12 bases in between. The CDR3 spans 13 residues. Germline CDR1 is MNHNS and CDR2 is SASEGT.

V gene TRBV3-1 (or the pseudogene TRBV3-2) combines with J gene TRBJ1-5; no reliable D call. Germline V gives CDR1 LGHDT, CDR2 YNNKEL (reference sequence). This CDR3 comprises 14 residues. With 4 bases removed from V and 0 bases from J, the gap between germline ends came to 7 bases. The CDR3 region is CASSLLSSNQPQHF. In nucleotides, the CDR3 is TGTGCCAGCAGCCTCCTGAGTAGCAATCAGCCCCAGCATTTT.

This rearrangement joins TRBV2 to TRBJ2-1; 7 nucleotides line up with TRBD1. V was clipped by 5 bases and J by 7 bases; unmatched bases: 5. This CDR3 contains 13 residues. In germline, CDR1 is SNHLY, CDR2 FYNNEI. This CDR3 reads CASSRQGSNEQFF. In DNA, the CDR3 is TGTGCCAGCAGTCGACAGGGAAGTAATGAGCAGTTCTTC.

This clone showed up just once. The chain employs TRBV15 and TRBJ1-1, with 7 bases aligning to TRBD1. This CDR3 spans 17 amino acids. V trimming: 0 bases; J trimming: 3 bases; junction bases outside the gene matches: 10. The germline CDR1 and CDR2 sequences are LNHNV and YYDKDF (reference sequence). The CDR3 loop is CATSRDSTGADYTEAFF. The CDR3 DNA reads as TGTGCCACCAGCAGAGATTCTACAGGGGCGGACTACACTGAAGCTTTCTTT.